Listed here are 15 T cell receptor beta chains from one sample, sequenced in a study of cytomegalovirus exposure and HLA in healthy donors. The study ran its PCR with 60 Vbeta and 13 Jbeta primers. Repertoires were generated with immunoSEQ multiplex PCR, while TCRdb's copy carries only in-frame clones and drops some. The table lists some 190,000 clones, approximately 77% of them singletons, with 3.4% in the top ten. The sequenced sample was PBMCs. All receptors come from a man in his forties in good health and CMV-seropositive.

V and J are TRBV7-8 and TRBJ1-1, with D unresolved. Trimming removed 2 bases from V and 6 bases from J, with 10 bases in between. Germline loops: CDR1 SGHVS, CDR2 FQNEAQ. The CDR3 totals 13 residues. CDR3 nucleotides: TGTGCCAGCAGCTTAACGAGGGAGCCTGAAGCTTTCTTT. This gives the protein CASSLTREPEAFF.

CDR3 in amino acids: CASSLVGLAGGITDTQYF. CDR3 coding DNA: TGTGCCAGCAGCTTGGTTGGACTAGCGGGGGGAATCACAGATACGCAGTATTTT. The genes are TRBV5-4 and TRBJ2-3; 14 nucleotides agree with TRBD2. CDR3 size: 18 residues. Germline CDR1 reads SGHNT; CDR2 reads YYREEE (reference sequence). With 0 bases clipped from V and 2 bases from J, the junction kept 5 bases outside the gene matches.

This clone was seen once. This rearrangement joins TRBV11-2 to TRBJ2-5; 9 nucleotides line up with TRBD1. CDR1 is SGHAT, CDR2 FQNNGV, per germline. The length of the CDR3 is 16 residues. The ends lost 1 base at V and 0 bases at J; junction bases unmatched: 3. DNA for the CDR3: TGTGCCAGCAGCTTAGGGACAGGGGCAAACCAAGAGACCCAGTACTTC. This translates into CASSLGTGANQETQYF.

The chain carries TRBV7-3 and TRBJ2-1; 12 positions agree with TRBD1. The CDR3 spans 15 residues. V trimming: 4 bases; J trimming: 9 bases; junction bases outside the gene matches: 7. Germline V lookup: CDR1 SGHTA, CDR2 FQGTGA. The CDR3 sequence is CASSSLGTGGGEQFF. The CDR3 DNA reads TGTGCCAGCAGCTCACTCGGGACAGGGGGCGGTGAGCAGTTCTTC.

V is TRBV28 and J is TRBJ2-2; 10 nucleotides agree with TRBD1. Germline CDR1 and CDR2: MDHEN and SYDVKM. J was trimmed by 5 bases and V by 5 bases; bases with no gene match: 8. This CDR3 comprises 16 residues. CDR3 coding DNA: TGTGCCAGCAGTAAGCCGGGACAGGGGAGGACCGGGGAGCTGTTTTTT. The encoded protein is CASSKPGQGRTGELFF.

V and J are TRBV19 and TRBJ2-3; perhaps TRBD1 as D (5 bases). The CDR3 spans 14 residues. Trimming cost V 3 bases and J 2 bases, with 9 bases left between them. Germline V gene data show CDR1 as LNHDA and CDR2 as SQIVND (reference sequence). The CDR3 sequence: CASSIRQTTDTQYF. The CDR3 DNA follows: TGTGCCAGTAGTATTAGACAGACCACAGATACGCAGTATTTT.

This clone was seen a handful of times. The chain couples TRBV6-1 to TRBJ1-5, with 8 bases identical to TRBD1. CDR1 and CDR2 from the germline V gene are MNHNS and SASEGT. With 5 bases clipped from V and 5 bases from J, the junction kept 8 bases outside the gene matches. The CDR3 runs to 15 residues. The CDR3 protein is CASSTGQGVHQPQHF. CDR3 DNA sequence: TGTGCCAGCAGTACTGGACAGGGCGTCCATCAGCCCCAGCATTTT.

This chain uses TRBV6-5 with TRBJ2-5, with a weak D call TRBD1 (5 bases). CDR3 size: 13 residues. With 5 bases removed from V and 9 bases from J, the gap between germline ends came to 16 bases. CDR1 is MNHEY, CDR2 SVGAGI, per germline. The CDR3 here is CASSTAQGTAQYF. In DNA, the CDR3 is TGTGCCAGCAGTACCGCGCAGGGTACGGCCCAGTACTTC.

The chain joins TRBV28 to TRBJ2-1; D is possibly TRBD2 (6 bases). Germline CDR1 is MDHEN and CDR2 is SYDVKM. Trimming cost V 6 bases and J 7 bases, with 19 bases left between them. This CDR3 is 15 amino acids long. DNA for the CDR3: TGTGCCAGCAGCCCCCCCCCGGGAGTAAGGAATGAGCAGTTCTTC. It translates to CASSPPPGVRNEQFF.

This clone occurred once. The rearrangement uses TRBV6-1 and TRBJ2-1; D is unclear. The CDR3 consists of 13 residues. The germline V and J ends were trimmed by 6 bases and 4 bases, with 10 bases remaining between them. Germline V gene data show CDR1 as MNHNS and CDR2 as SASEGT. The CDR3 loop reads CASSPLLYNEQFF. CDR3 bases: TGTGCCAGCAGCCCCTTGTTATACAATGAGCAGTTCTTC.

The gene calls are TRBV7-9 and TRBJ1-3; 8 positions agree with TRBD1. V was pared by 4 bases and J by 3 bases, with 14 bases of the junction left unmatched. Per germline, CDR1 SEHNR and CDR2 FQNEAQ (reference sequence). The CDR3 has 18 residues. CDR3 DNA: TGTGCCAGCAGCTCGAAATACGGACAGGGAGGAAGTGGAAACACCATATATTTT. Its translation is CASSSKYGQGGSGNTIYF.

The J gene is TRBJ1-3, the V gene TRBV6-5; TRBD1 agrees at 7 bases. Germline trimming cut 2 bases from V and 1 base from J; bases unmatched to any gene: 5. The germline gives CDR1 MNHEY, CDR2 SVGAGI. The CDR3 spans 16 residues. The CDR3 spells CASSYHRGVSGNTIYF. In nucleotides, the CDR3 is TGTGCCAGCAGTTACCACAGGGGTGTTTCTGGAAACACCATATATTTT.

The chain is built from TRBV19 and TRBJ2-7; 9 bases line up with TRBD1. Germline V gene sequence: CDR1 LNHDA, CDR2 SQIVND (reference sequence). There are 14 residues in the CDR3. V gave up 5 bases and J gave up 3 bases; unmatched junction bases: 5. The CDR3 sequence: CASSDRGVVYEQYF. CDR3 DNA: TGTGCCAGTAGTGACAGGGGGGTAGTCTACGAGCAGTACTTC.

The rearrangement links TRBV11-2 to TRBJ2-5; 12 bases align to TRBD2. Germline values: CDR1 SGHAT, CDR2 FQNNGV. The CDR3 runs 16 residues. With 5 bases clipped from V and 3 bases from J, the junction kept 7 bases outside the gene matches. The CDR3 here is CASSLWTSGMKETQYF. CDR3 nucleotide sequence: TGTGCCAGCAGCCTGTGGACTAGCGGGATGAAAGAGACCCAGTACTTC.

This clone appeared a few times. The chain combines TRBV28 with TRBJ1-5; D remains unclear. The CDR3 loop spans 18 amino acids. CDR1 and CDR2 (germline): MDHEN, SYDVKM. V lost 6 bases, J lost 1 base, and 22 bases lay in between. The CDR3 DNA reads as TGTGCCAGCAGCCGTATTGGGTTCACGAGGGCCAGCAATCAGCCCCAGCATTTT. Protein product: CASSRIGFTRASNQPQHF.